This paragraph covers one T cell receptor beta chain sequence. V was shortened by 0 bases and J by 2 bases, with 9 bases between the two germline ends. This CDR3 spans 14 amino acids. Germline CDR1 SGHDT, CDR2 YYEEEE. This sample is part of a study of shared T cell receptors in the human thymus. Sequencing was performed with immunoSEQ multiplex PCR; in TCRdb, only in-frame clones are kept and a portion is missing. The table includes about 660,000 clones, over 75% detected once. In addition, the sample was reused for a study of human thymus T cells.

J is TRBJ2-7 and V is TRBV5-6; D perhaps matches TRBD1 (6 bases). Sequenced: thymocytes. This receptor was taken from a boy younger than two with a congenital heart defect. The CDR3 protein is CASSLEAGAYEQYF. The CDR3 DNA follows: TGTGCCAGCAGCTTGGAGGCAGGGGCCTACGAGCAGTACTTC.